This entry features one T cell receptor (beta chain) sequence. The antigen is undetermined. This entry belongs to a study of PD-1 blockade in classical Hodgkin lymphoma. Regarding the study as a whole: CD4+ TCR diversity, unlike CD8+, climbed significantly by C4D1. Exclusion removed patients who began nivolumab under 1 year after ASCT. Baseline TCR diversity was reportedly lower in newly diagnosed patients than in healthy donors. It was reported as lower still in relapsed/refractory patients.

The CDR3 sequence is 13 residues long. Germline CDR1 reads SNHLY; CDR2 reads FYNNEI. V gave up 10 bases and J gave up 4 bases; unmatched junction bases: 8. Regarding time point: cycle 4 day 1 (C4D1), after five to seven weeks of nivolumab. Every patient was affected by relapse after autologous stem cell transplantation, while exposure to brentuximab vedotin was not uniform. It was by magnetic negative selection that CD8+ T cells were isolated from thawed PBMCs. Complete response, partial response or progressive disease were the best responses. Clones were read by immunoSEQ multiplex PCR, and TCRdb kept only the in-frame ones, dropping some. The sample carries about 4,000 clones, over 50% recorded once.

The receptor was derived from a human donor with classical Hodgkin lymphoma. The chain recombines TRBV2 with TRBJ1-1, with 8 positions matching TRBD1. The starting material was CD8+ T cells from blood, obtained before the fourth cycle of nivolumab. CDR3 nucleotide sequence: TGTGCCACCCCCCAGGGGGCTGGCACTGAAGCTTTCTTT. This codes for CATPQGAGTEAFF. Filled out from reference TRBV2 and TRBJ1-1, the complete variable domain reads EPEVTQTPSHQVTQMGQEVILRCVPISNHLYFYWYRQILGQKVEFLVSFYNNEISEKSEIFDDQFSVERPDGSNFTLKIRSTKLEDSAMYFCATPQGAGTEAFFGQGTRLTVV.